Shown below are 20 T cell receptor beta chains from a single sample sequenced in a study of cytomegalovirus exposure and HLA in healthy donors. The PCR contained 60 Vbeta and 13 Jbeta primers. Sequencing used immunoSEQ multiplex PCR; TCRdb keeps in-frame clones, though not all of them. Of fewer than 150,000 clones in the sample, 65% to 80% were seen once. The sample was PBMCs. These receptors came from a human donor in good health.

The genes are TRBV5-4 and TRBJ2-1, with 11 nucleotides matching TRBD2. V was clipped by 4 bases and J by 4 bases; unmatched bases: 7. Germline V CDR1 and CDR2: SGHNT, YYREEE (reference sequence). CDR3 length equals 16 residues. The chain's CDR3 is CASSGPGTSGYNEQFF. CDR3 coding DNA: TGTGCCAGCAGCGGACCCGGGACTAGCGGTTACAATGAGCAGTTCTTC.

This chain connects TRBV19 to TRBJ1-1; TRBD1 agrees at 7 bases. There are 16 residues in the CDR3. Trimming at V came to 5 bases and at J to 4 bases, leaving 13 bases not matched to a gene. Looked up from germline, CDR1 is LNHDA and CDR2 is SQIVND (reference sequence). The CDR3 DNA sequence: TGTGCCAGTAGTGCCTATCTTGGGGCAGGGGGCACTGAAGCTTTCTTT. It yields the protein CASSAYLGAGGTEAFF. Complete variable domain (other parts from reference TRBV19 and TRBJ1-1): DGGITQSPKYLFRKEGQNVTLSCEQNLNHDAMYWYRQDPGQGLRLIYYSQIVNDFQKGDIAEGYSVSREKKESFPLTVTSAQKNPTAFYLCASSAYLGAGGTEAFFGQGTRLTVV.

This clone was recorded a few times. The J gene is TRBJ1-4, the V gene TRBV4-3, with 7 positions matching TRBD1. The V gene end was trimmed by 4 bases and the J gene end by 4 bases; junction bases not matched to a gene: 9. This CDR3 region has 16 residues. Germline CDR1 reads LGHNA; CDR2 reads YSLEER. The CDR3 protein is CASSPDMTGINEKLFF. CDR3 bases: TGCGCCAGCAGCCCGGATATGACAGGGATTAATGAAAAACTGTTTTTT.

This chain uses TRBV27 with TRBJ2-1; perhaps TRBD1 as D (7 bases). CDR1 and CDR2 (germline): MNHEY, SMNVEV (reference sequence). Trimming cost V 8 bases and J 7 bases, with 12 bases left between them. The CDR3 is made up of 12 amino acids. DNA for the CDR3: TGTGCCAGCTTAGCAGGGGGGAATGAGCAGTTCTTC. It specifies CASLAGGNEQFF.

The chain uses TRBV15 and TRBJ2-7; a weak D match, TRBD1 (7 bases). Trimming took 1 base from V and 4 from J, leaving 11 bases between them. Germline CDR1 reads LNHNV; CDR2 reads YYDKDF (reference sequence). There are 14 residues in the CDR3. The CDR3 protein is CATSRGRGTYEQYF. In DNA form, the CDR3 reads TGTGCCACCAGCAGAGGCAGGGGGACTTACGAGCAGTACTTC.

The gene calls are TRBV28 and TRBJ2-6; D might be TRBD1 (6 bases). This CDR3 is 18 amino acids long. The germline CDR1 and CDR2 sequences are MDHEN and SYDVKM. The V gene lost 1 base and the J gene lost 0 bases, with 13 bases spanning the gap. In DNA, the CDR3 is TGTGCCAGCAGTTTATTTTCGACAGGTGCCTCTGGGGCCAACGTCCTGACTTTC. This codes for CASSLFSTGASGANVLTF. Supplemented by reference TRBV28 and TRBJ2-6, the full variable domain reads DVKVTQSSRYLVKRTGEKVFLECVQDMDHENMFWYRQDPGLGLRLIYFSYDVKMKEKGDIPEGYSVSREKKERFSLILESASTNQTSMYLCASSLFSTGASGANVLTFGAGSRLTVL.

In this sample, this clone turned up a few times. V gene TRBV19 combines with J gene TRBJ1-2; 7 bases align to TRBD1. The CDR3 totals 15 residues. Germline V gene sequence: CDR1 LNHDA, CDR2 SQIVND (reference sequence). Germline trimming cut 1 base from V and 2 bases from J; bases unmatched to any gene: 4. Written as DNA, the CDR3 is TGTGCCAGTAGTATAGGCGGGACAGTGAACTATGGCTACACCTTC. It codes for CASSIGGTVNYGYTF.

The chain uses TRBV14 and TRBJ2-7; 7 nucleotides line up with TRBD2. The CDR3 consists of 14 residues. In germline, CDR1 is SGHDN, CDR2 FVKESK. V lost 4 bases and J lost 0; bases outside the gene matches: 3. The CDR3 coding sequence is TGTGCCAGCAGCCTCGGGAGGATCTCCTACGAGCAGTACTTC. Its translation: CASSLGRISYEQYF.

This chain connects TRBV29-1 to TRBJ2-7, with D unresolved. This CDR3 has 12 residues. Looked up from germline, CDR1 is SQVTM and CDR2 is ANQGSEA. Trimming removed 0 bases from V and 4 bases from J, with 7 bases in between. This CDR3 is CSVEDTVYEQYF. DNA of the CDR3: TGCAGCGTTGAAGATACGGTTTACGAGCAGTACTTC.

This clone turned up a few times. The chain joins TRBV4-1 to TRBJ1-6; 7 bases line up with TRBD1. Germline lookup yields CDR1 MGHRA and CDR2 YSYEKL. Trimming at V came to 1 base and at J to 9 bases, leaving 12 bases not matched to a gene. CDR3 size: 17 residues. Here the CDR3 DNA reads TGCGCCAGCAGCCAAGGGAGACAGGGTCGGCTGGGTTCACCCCTCCACTTT. Protein: CASSQGRQGRLGSPLHF.

The chain combines TRBV29-1 with TRBJ2-2, with D possibly being TRBD2 (6 bases). The CDR3 sequence is 14 residues long. Per germline, CDR1 SQVTM and CDR2 ANQGSEA. V gave up 6 bases and J gave up 4 bases, with 15 bases separating them. The CDR3 DNA is TGCAGCGTATCCCTCCTAGCGAGCACCGGGGAGCTGTTTTTT. Protein product: CSVSLLASTGELFF.

This clone was observed a handful of times. This chain connects TRBV28 to TRBJ2-7; D remains ambiguous. The CDR3 loop spans 11 amino acids. Trimming removed 5 bases at V and 7 bases at J, with 9 bases between. Germline values: CDR1 MDHEN, CDR2 SYDVKM. CDR3 bases: TGTGCCAGCAGTCCTGGCGGAGAGCAGTACTTC. It is translated as CASSPGGEQYF.

This CDR3 is CASSLGEFSYEQYF. The CDR3 region has the DNA TGTGCCAGCAGCTTGGGCGAGTTTTCCTACGAGCAGTACTTC. This chain joins TRBV5-4 and TRBJ2-7, with D unclear. V lost 0 bases and J 1 base, leaving 8 bases between the germline ends. From germline, CDR1 is SGHNT and CDR2 YYREEE (reference sequence). This CDR3 contains 14 residues.

V gene TRBV5-4 combines with J gene TRBJ1-6; D is unclear. This CDR3 has 14 residues. Germline CDR1 SGHNT, CDR2 YYREEE (reference sequence). V shed 6 bases and J shed 6 bases, with 13 bases lying between them. As DNA, the CDR3 is TGTGCCAGCATTGTTGTCTTTAGTAATTCACCCCTCCACTTT. This translates into CASIVVFSNSPLHF.

The chain recombines TRBV28 with TRBJ2-3, with a possible D match to TRBD2 (6 bases). There are 15 residues in the CDR3. V lost 2 bases and J 0 bases, leaving 9 bases between the germline ends. Germline loops: CDR1 MDHEN, CDR2 SYDVKM. CDR3 nucleotides: TGTGCCAGCAGTTTACCGGGAGCCAGCACAGATACGCAGTATTTT. This encodes CASSLPGASTDTQYF.

J is TRBJ2-7 and V is TRBV6-5, with TRBD2 matching over 8 bases. V gave up 6 bases and J gave up 2 bases; unmatched junction bases: 9. The V gene's germline CDR1 is MNHEY and CDR2 SVGAGI. The CDR3 is 15 amino acids. In nucleotides, the CDR3 is TGTGCCAGCAGCAAAACTAGCGGTCAGACCTACGAGCAGTACTTC. This sequence encodes CASSKTSGQTYEQYF.

This chain uses TRBV18 with TRBJ1-2; weak D call: TRBD1 (5 bases). The CDR3 extends over 15 amino acids. V was shortened by 1 base and J by 4 bases, with 13 bases between the two germline ends. The germline gives CDR1 KGHSH, CDR2 LQKENI. CDR3 nucleotides: TGTGCCAGCTCACCACAAGGGGATATCCCCTATGGCTACACCTTC. Protein sequence: CASSPQGDIPYGYTF. The full variable domain, with the rest looked up from reference TRBV18 and TRBJ1-2, is NAGVMQNPRHLVRRRGQEARLRCSPMKGHSHVYWYRQLPEEGLKFMVYLQKENIIDESGMPKERFSAEFPKEGPSILRIQQVVRGDSAAYFCASSPQGDIPYGYTFGSGTRLTVV.

The chain is built from TRBV28 and TRBJ2-4, with TRBD1 identical over 7 bases. CDR3 length: 17 residues. From germline, CDR1 is MDHEN and CDR2 SYDVKM. With V trimmed by 10 bases and J by 2 bases, 17 bases remained unmatched. DNA of the CDR3: TGTGCCACCTGGACGGGAACGCAGGGGGAGACCAAAAACATTCAGTACTTC. Amino acids: CATWTGTQGETKNIQYF.

The chain combines TRBV4-1 with TRBJ2-1, with TRBD2 matching 9 bases. V gave up 1 base and J gave up 9 bases; unmatched junction bases: 7. Germline CDR1 and CDR2: MGHRA and YSYEKL. CDR3 length equals 15 residues. CDR3 loop: CASSQVRGRAAEQFF. As DNA, the CDR3 is TGCGCCAGCAGCCAAGTCCGCGGGAGGGCCGCTGAGCAGTTCTTC.

The V call is TRBV11-2, the J call TRBJ2-7, with D hard to call. Germline V gene sequence: CDR1 SGHAT, CDR2 FQNNGV. The CDR3 runs 14 residues. Trimming shortened V by 2 bases and J by 3 bases, and 11 bases separated the two germline ends. Here the CDR3 DNA reads TGTGCCAGCAGCTTACGCGCATCCAACTACGAGCAGTACTTC. Protein sequence: CASSLRASNYEQYF. Complete variable domain (other parts from reference TRBV11-2 and TRBJ2-7): EAGVAQSPRYKIIEKRQSVAFWCNPISGHATLYWYQQILGQGPKLLIQFQNNGVVDDSQLPKDRFSAERLKGVDSTLKIQPAKLEDSAVYLCASSLRASNYEQYFGPGTRLTVT.